Shown below are 5 T cell receptor beta chains from a single sample sequenced in a study of tumor and adjacent non-tumor tissue in lung cancer (dated by TCRdb to the late 2010s). RNA was isolated from bulk, unsorted tissue, and RNA quality was assessed with a NanoDrop ND-1000 and an Agilent 2100. For the normal lung samples, distant non-tumor tissue was collected more than 3 cm away from the tumor edge. Library construction relied on multiplex PCR. Reads for this sample came from an Illumina HiSeq 2500. TCRbeta libraries were constructed through three rounds of nested PCR with primers (Table S4) according to protocols adapted from ARM-PCR. TCRdb reran the public reads through fastp at Q25 and MiXCR, keeping productive beta chains. Rows are combined by CDR3 protein, so each entry shows the most common genes and DNA. Present in this sample are about 100,000 distinct CDR3 sequences, approximately 60% of which were seen just once. The biggest ten clones account for about 19% of the sample.

The sequenced sample consisted of distant non-tumor lung tissue. All receptors derive from a man aged 30 to 45 with non-small cell lung cancer.

The chain joins TRBV24-1 to TRBJ2-3; no definite D call. Per germline, CDR1 KGHDR and CDR2 SFDVKD. The V gene lost 3 bases and the J gene lost 2 bases, with 5 bases spanning the gap. The length of the CDR3 is 13 residues. CDR3: CATSDPDTDTQYF. The CDR3 DNA reads TGTGCCACCAGTGATCCGGACACAGATACGCAGTATTTT.

The rearrangement links TRBV29-1 to TRBJ1-1; tentative D call: TRBD1 (6 bases). The CDR3 consists of 13 residues. CDR1 is SQVTM, CDR2 ANQGSEA, per germline. The chain's CDR3 is CSVMEQGGTEAFF. The CDR3 DNA reads as TGCAGTGTCATGGAACAGGGCGGCACTGAAGCTTTCTTT.

Regarding this clonotype: Sequence at one end of the junction differs from germline and may be a read error. V is TRBV10-3 and J is TRBJ1-6, with D possibly being TRBD1 (5 bases). The CDR3 loop spans 15 amino acids. CDR1 and CDR2 from the germline V gene are ENHRY and SYGVKD. The CDR3 DNA sequence: TGTGTCATCACCCCGGACATCTCCTGTAATTCACCCCTCCACTTT. As protein: CVITPDISCNSPLHF.

In its sample, this clonotype was seen many times. The chain recombines TRBV6-2 or TRBV6-3 with TRBJ2-3, with D perhaps being TRBD1 or TRBD2 (5 bases each). The CDR3 covers 14 residues. Trimming took off 3 bases at V and 7 bases at J, with 14 bases between the two ends. Looked up from germline, CDR1 is MNHEY and CDR2 is SVGEGT. This chain's CDR3 is CASSYGDARNTQYF. The CDR3 DNA reads TGTGCCAGCAGTTATGGGGACGCCCGAAATACGCAGTATTTT.

With regard to this clonotype: This may arise from a read error, as a much more abundant clone is one base away. The chain couples TRBV5-6 to TRBJ2-6; D gene unclear. The CDR3 runs 15 residues. CDR1 is SGHDT and CDR2 is YYEEEE in the germline V gene. The CDR3 bases are TGTGCCAGCACCCTGGAGAGCTCTGGGGTCAACGTCCTGACTTTC. Amino acid sequence: CASTLESSGVNVLTF. Combining the CDR3 with reference TRBV5-6 and TRBJ2-6 gives the whole variable domain DAGVTQSPTHLIKTRGQQVTLRCSPKSGHDTVSWYQQALGQGPQFIFQYYEEEERQRGNFPDRFSGHQFPNYSSELNVNALLLGDSALYLCASTLESSGVNVLTFGAGSRLTVL.